This T cell receptor (beta chain) was identified during a study of blood T cell repertoires in COVID-19. About the study: PBMCs, B-cell-depleted T cells, or T cells provided the cDNA or gDNA that made up the material.

The method was immunoSEQ multiplex PCR; TCRdb's version includes in-frame clones alone and lacks a portion of them. Of some 250,000 clones listed, roughly nine tenths were seen once; the top ten hold around 5.9%. The CDR3 covers 14 residues. CDR1 SEHNR and CDR2 FQNEAQ come from the germline V gene (reference sequence). V lost 5 bases to trimming and J lost 7 bases; unmatched junction nucleotides: 10. The chain employs TRBV7-9 and TRBJ2-7; 8 bases agree with TRBD1. Input material: peripheral blood. This sequence was found in a man aged 55 to 70 with acute or convalescent COVID-19. The CDR3, as DNA: TGTGCCAGCAGCCCCCAGGGGGCTCCGTGGGAGCAGTACTTC. Translation: CASSPQGAPWEQYF.